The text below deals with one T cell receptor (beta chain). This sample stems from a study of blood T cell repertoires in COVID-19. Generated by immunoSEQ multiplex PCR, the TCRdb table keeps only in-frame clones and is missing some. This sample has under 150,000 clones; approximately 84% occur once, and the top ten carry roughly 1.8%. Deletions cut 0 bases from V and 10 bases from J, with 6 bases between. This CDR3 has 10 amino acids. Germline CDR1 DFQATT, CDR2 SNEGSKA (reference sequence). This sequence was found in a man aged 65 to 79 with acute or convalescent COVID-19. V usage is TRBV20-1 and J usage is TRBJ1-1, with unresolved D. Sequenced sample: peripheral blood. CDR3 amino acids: CSARDARAFF. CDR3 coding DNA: TGCAGTGCTAGAGATGCGAGAGCTTTCTTT.